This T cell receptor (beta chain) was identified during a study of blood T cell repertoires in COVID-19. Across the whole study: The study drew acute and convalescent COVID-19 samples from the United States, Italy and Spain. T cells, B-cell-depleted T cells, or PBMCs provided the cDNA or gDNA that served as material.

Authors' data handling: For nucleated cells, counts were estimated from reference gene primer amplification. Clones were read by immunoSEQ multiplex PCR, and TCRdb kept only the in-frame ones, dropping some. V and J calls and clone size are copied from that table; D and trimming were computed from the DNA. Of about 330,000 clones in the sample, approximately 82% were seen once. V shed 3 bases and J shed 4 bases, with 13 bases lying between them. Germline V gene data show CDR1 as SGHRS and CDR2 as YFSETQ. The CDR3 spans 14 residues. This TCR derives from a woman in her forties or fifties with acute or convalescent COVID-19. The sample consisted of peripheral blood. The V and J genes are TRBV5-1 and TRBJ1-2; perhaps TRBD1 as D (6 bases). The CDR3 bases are TGCGCCAGCAGCTCCTTGGACAGCCTCTATGGCTACACCTTC. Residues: CASSSLDSLYGYTF.